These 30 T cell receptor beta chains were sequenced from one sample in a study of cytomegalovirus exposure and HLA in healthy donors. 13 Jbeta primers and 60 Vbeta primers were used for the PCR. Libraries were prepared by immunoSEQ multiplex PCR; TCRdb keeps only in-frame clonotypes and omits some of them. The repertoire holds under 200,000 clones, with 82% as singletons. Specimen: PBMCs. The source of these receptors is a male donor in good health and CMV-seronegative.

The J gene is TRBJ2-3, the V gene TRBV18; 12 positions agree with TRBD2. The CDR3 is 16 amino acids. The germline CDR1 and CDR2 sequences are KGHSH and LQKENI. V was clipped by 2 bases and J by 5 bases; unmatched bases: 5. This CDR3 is CASSPNPGLAGDTQYF. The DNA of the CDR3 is TGTGCCAGCTCACCAAACCCGGGACTAGCGGGAGATACGCAGTATTTT.

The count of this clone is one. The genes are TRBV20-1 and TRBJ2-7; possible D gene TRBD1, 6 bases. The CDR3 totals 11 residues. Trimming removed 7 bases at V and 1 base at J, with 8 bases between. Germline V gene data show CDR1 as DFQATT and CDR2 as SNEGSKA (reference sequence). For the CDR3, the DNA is TGCAGTGACAGGGAGTCCTACGAGCAGTACTTC. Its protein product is CSDRESYEQYF.

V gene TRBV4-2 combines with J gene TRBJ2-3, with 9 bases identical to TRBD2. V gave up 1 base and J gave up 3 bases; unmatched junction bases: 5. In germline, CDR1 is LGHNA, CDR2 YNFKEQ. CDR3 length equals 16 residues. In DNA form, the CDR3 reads TGTGCCAGCAGCCAAGTGTGGGGACTAGCAACAGATACGCAGTATTTT. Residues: CASSQVWGLATDTQYF.

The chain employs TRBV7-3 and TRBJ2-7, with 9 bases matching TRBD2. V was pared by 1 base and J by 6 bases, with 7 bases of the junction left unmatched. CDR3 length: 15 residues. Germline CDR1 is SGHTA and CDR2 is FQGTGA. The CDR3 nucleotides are TGTGCCAGCAGCTTAAGTCTAGCGGGATATAGCGAGCAGTACTTC. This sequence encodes CASSLSLAGYSEQYF.

CDR3 nucleotide sequence: TGTGCCAGCAGCCCCGGACAGGGCTACACCTTC. Translated, it gives CASSPGQGYTF. The genes are TRBV7-3 and TRBJ1-2, with TRBD1 as a possible D gene (6 bases). The CDR3 totals 11 residues. Germline V CDR1 and CDR2: SGHTA, FQGTGA. The V gene lost 5 bases and the J gene lost 8 bases, with 9 bases spanning the gap. The entire variable domain, with the rest obtained from reference TRBV7-3 and TRBJ1-2, is as follows: GAGVSQTPSNKVTEKGKYVELRCDPISGHTALYWYRQSLGQGPEFLIYFQGTGAADDSGLPNDRFFAVRPEGSVSTLKIQRTERGDSAVYLCASSPGQGYTFGSGTRLTVV.

DNA of the CDR3: TGTGCCAGCAGCTTATGGCCTAGCGGGACTGAAGAGACCCAGTACTTC. It encodes CASSLWPSGTEETQYF. The genes are TRBV7-3 and TRBJ2-5; 9 bases are a match to TRBD2. Germline CDR1 SGHTA, CDR2 FQGTGA. CDR3 length: 16 amino acids. V lost 2 bases and J lost 3; bases outside the gene matches: 7.

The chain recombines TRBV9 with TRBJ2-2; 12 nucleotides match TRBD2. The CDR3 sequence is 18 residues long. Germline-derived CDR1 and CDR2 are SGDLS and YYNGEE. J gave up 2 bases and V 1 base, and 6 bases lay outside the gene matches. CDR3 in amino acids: CASSVPTSGSRNTGELFF. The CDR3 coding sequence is TGTGCCAGCAGCGTACCGACTAGCGGGAGTAGAAACACCGGGGAGCTGTTTTTT.

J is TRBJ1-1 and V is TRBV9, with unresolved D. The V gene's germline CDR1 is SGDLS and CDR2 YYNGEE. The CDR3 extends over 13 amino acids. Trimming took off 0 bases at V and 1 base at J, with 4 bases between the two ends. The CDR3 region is CASSVGENTEAFF. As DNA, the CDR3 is TGTGCCAGCAGCGTAGGCGAGAACACTGAAGCTTTCTTT.

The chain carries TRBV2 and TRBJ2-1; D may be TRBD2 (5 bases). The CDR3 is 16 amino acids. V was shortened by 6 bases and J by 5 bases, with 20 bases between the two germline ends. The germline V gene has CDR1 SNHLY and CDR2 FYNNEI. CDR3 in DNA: TGTGCCAGCAGAAAGGGAGTCTTTTCGGGAAACAATGAGCAGTTCTTC. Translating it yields CASRKGVFSGNNEQFF.

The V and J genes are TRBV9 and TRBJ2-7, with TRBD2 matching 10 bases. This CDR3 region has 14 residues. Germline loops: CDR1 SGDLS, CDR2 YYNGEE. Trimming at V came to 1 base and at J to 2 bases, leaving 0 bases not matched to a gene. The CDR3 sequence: CASSVLAGAYEQYF. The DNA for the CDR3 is TGTGCCAGCAGCGTACTAGCGGGAGCCTACGAGCAGTACTTC.

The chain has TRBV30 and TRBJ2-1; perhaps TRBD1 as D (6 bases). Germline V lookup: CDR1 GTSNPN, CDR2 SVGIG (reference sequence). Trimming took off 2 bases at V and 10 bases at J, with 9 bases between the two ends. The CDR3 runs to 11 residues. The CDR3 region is CAWSLGGEQFF. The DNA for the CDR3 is TGTGCCTGGAGTTTAGGGGGAGAGCAGTTCTTC.

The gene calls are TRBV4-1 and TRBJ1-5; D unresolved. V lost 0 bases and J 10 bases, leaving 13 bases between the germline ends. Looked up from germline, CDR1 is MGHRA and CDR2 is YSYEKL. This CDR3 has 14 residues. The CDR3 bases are TGCGCCAGCAGCCAAGATACAGCAATCAGCCCCCAGCATTTT. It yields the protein CASSQDTAISPQHF.

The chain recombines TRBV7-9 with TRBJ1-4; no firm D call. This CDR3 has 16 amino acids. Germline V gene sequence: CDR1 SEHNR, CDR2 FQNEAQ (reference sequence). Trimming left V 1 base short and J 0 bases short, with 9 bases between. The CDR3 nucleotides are TGTGCCAGCAGCTTAGGCGGAGGTGCAACTAATGAAAAACTGTTTTTT. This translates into CASSLGGGATNEKLFF.

CDR3 in DNA: TGCGCCAGCAGGGGACTAGCGGCTGACAATGAGCAGTTCTTC. It encodes CASRGLAADNEQFF. This rearrangement joins TRBV10-2 to TRBJ2-1; 11 bases match TRBD2. V shed 6 bases, J shed 5 bases, and the junction held 3 bases outside the gene matches. Germline V gives CDR1 WSHSY, CDR2 SAAADI. The CDR3 is 14 amino acids.

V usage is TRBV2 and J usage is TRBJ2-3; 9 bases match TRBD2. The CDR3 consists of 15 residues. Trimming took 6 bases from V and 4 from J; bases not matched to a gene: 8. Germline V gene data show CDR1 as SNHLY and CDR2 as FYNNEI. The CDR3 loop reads CASRAGTSSADTQYF. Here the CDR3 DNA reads TGTGCCAGCAGGGCCGGGACTAGCTCTGCAGATACGCAGTATTTT.

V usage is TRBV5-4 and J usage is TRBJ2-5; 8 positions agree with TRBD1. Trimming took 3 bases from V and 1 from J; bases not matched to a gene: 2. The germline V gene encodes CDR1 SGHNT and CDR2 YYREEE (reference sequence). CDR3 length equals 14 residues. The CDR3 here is CASSSGQGQETQYF. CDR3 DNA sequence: TGTGCCAGCAGCTCAGGACAGGGCCAAGAGACCCAGTACTTC.

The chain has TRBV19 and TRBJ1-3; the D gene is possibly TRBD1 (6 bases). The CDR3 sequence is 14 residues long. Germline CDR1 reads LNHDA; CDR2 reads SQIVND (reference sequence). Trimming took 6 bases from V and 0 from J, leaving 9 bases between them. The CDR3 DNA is TGTGCCAGTAGGCAGGGGAACTCTGGAAACACCATATATTTT. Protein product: CASRQGNSGNTIYF.

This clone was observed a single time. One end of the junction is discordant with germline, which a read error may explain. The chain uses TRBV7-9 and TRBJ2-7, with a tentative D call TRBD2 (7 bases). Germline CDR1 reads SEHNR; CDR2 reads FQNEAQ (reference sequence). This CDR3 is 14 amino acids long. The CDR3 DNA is TGTTCCAGCAGCTTTCGGACGGGGGGCCACGAGCAGTACTTC. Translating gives CSSSFRTGGHEQYF.

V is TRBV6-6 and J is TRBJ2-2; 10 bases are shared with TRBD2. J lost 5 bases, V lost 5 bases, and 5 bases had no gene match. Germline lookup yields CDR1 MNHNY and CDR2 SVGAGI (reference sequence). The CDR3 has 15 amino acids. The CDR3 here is CASSVPGLATGELFF. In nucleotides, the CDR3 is TGTGCCAGCAGTGTTCCGGGACTAGCGACCGGGGAGCTGTTTTTT.

The CDR3 loop reads CASSSSGLGNTIYF. CDR3 DNA sequence: TGTGCCAGCAGTTCGTCAGGCTTAGGAAACACCATATATTTT. The chain combines TRBV28 with TRBJ1-3; D unclear. The V gene lost 4 bases and the J gene lost 4 bases, with 11 bases spanning the gap. CDR1 and CDR2 from the germline V gene are MDHEN and SYDVKM. The CDR3 runs 14 residues.

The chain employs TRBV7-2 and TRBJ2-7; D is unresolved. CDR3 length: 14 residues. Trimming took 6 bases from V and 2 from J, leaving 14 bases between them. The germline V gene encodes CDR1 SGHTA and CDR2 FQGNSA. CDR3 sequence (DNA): TGTGCCAGCAGTTTTGAAGCCGGTCCCTACGAGCAGTACTTC. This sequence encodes CASSFEAGPYEQYF.

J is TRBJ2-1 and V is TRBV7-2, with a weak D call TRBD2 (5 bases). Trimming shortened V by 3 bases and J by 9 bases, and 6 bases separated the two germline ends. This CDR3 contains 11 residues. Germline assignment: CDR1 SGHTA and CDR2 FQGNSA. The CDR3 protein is CASSLSGEQFF. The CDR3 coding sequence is TGTGCCAGCAGCTTGAGCGGTGAGCAGTTCTTC.

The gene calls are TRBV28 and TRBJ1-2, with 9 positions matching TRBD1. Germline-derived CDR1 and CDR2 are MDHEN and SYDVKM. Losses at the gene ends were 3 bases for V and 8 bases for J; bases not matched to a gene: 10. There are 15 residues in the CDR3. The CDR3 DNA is TGTGCCAGCAGTTTGCGCGACGGGACAGGGTTGGGCTACACCTTC. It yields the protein CASSLRDGTGLGYTF.

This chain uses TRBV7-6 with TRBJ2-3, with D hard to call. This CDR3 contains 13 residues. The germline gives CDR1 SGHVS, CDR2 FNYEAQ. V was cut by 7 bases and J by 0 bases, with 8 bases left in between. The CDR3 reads CASKAPSTDTQYF. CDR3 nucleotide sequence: TGTGCCAGCAAAGCGCCGAGCACAGATACGCAGTATTTT.

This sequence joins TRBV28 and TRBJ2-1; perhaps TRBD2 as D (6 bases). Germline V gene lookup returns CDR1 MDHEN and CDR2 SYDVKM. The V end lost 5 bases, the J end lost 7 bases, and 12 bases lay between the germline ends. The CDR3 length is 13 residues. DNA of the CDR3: TGTGCCAGCAGTGGCGGGGCCGATAATGAGCAGTTCTTC. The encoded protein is CASSGGADNEQFF.

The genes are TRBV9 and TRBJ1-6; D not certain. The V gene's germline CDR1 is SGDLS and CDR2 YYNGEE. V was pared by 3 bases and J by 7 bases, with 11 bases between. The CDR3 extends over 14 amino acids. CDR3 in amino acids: CASSDRTANSPLHF. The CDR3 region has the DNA TGTGCCAGCAGCGATAGGACTGCGAATTCACCCCTCCACTTT.

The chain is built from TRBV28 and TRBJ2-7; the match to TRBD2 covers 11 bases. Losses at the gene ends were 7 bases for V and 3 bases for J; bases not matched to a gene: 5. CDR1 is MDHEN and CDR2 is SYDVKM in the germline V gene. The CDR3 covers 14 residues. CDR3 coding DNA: TGTGCCAGCACGCATACTAGCGGGGGCTACGAGCAGTACTTC. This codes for CASTHTSGGYEQYF.

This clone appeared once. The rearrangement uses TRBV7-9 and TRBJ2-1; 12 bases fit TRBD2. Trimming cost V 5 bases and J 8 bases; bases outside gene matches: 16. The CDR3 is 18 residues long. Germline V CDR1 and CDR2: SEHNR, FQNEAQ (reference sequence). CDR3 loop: CASSPWTSGIWAVDEQFF. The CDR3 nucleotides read TGTGCCAGCAGCCCATGGACTAGCGGGATCTGGGCCGTGGATGAGCAGTTCTTC.

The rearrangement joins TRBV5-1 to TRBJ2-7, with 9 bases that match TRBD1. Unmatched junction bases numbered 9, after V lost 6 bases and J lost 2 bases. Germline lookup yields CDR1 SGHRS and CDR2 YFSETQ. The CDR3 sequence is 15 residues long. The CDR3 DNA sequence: TGCGCCAGCATGCAAGGCGGGACAGGGACCTACGAGCAGTACTTC. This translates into CASMQGGTGTYEQYF.

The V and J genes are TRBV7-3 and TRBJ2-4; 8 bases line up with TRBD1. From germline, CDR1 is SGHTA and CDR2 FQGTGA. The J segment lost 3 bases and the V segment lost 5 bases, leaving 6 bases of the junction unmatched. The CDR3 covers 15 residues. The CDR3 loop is CASSPGGSGKNIQYF. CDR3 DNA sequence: TGTGCCAGCAGCCCAGGGGGCTCTGGCAAAAACATTCAGTACTTC.